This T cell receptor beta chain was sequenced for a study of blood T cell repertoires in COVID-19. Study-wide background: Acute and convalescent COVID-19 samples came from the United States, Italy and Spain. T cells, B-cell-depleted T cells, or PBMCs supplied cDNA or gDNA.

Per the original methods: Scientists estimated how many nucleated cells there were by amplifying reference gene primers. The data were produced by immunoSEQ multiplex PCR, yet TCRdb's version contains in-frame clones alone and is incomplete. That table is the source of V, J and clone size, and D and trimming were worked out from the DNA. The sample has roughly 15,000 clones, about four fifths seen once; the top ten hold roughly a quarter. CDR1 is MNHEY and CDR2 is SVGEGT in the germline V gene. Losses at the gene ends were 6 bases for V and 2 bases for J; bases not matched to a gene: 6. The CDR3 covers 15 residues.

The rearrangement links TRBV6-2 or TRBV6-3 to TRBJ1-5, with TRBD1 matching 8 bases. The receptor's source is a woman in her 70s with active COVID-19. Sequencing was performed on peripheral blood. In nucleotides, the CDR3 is TGTGCCAGCAGCACAGGGGGTGGCGGCAATCAGCCCCAGCATTTT. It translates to CASSTGGGGNQPQHF.